These T cell receptor beta chains were read from a single sample in a study of shared clonotypes between healthy human individuals. The protocol was immunoSEQ multiplex PCR, while the TCRdb copy is restricted to in-frame clones and leaves out a portion. The table lists over 950,000 clones, approximately 80% of them singletons. The sequenced sample was memory CD4+ T cells from PBMCs. The receptors were gathered from a man younger than 35 in good health. Some clones in this sample may be carry-over from other donors' samples. Each CDR3 is given with its conserved first and last residue. The order of the fields is D gene, J gene, clone size, V gene, CDR3 DNA, CDR3 protein. D genes are given only for firm matches. Rows give clone size only sometimes, using once, few, many, or a class for an expanded clone.

D gene: NA
J gene: TRBJ2-3
clone size: NA
V gene: TRBV29-1
CDR3 DNA: TGCAGCGTTGAAGCTACGCGGGGAGATACGCAGTATTTT
CDR3 protein: CSVEATRGDTQYF

D gene: NA
J gene: TRBJ1-1
clone size: NA
V gene: TRBV5-1
CDR3 DNA: TGCGCCAGCAGCTTGAACTCGAACACTGAAGCTTTCTTT
CDR3 protein: CASSLNSNTEAFF

D gene: NA
J gene: TRBJ2-3
clone size: NA
V gene: TRBV6-5
CDR3 DNA: TGTGCCAGCAGCCCAGCCAGCACAGATACGCAGTATTTT
CDR3 protein: CASSPASTDTQYF

D gene: NA
J gene: TRBJ1-2
clone size: many
V gene: TRBV2
CDR3 DNA: TGTGCCAGCAGTAATCAGGGTAACCGTGGCTACACCTTC
CDR3 protein: CASSNQGNRGYTF

D gene: NA
J gene: TRBJ2-3
clone size: NA
V gene: TRBV14
CDR3 DNA: TGTGCCAGCAGCCAAGCTCTGGGTACGCAGTATTTT
CDR3 protein: CASSQALGTQYF

D gene: TRBD1
J gene: TRBJ1-5
clone size: few
V gene: TRBV4-1
CDR3 DNA: TGCGCCAGCAGCCAAGGGACAGGGGGCAATCAGCCCCAGCATTTT
CDR3 protein: CASSQGTGGNQPQHF

D gene: NA
J gene: TRBJ1-1
clone size: NA
V gene: TRBV5-1
CDR3 DNA: TGCGCCAGTGGGAGGGACGGCTCATTGAACACTGAAGCTTTCTTT
CDR3 protein: CASGRDGSLNTEAFF

D gene: TRBD1
J gene: TRBJ1-5
clone size: NA
V gene: TRBV28
CDR3 DNA: TGTGCCAGCAGTCCCCGGACAGGGAAGAGCAATCAGCCCCAGCATTTT
CDR3 protein: CASSPRTGKSNQPQHF

D gene: NA
J gene: TRBJ2-2
clone size: NA
V gene: TRBV4-3
CDR3 DNA: TGCGCCAGCAGCTTGCCAGGGAACACCGGGGAGCTGTTTTTT
CDR3 protein: CASSLPGNTGELFF

D gene: NA
J gene: TRBJ1-5
clone size: few
V gene: TRBV28
CDR3 DNA: TGTGCCAGCAGTTTATTTCCGGATAGGAGCAATCAGCCCCAGCATTTT
CDR3 protein: CASSLFPDRSNQPQHF

D gene: NA
J gene: TRBJ1-1
clone size: NA
V gene: TRBV6-6
CDR3 DNA: TGTGCCAGCAGGGCGGACCGATACACTGAAGCTTTCTTT
CDR3 protein: CASRADRYTEAFF

D gene: NA
J gene: TRBJ2-7
clone size: few
V gene: TRBV7-2
CDR3 DNA: TGTGCCAGCAGCCGATCGGACACTACGGAGCAGTACTTC
CDR3 protein: CASSRSDTTEQYF

D gene: TRBD1
J gene: TRBJ1-4
clone size: once
V gene: TRBV5-1
CDR3 DNA: TGCGCCAGCAGCCCCCAGGGGGGTAATGAAAAACTGTTTTTT
CDR3 protein: CASSPQGGNEKLFF

D gene: NA
J gene: TRBJ2-5
clone size: NA
V gene: TRBV5-1
CDR3 DNA: TGCGCCAGCAGCTTGGGGAGGTCAGGACAAGAGACCCAGTACTTC
CDR3 protein: CASSLGRSGQETQYF

D gene: TRBD2
J gene: TRBJ2-1
clone size: NA
V gene: TRBV4-2
CDR3 DNA: TGTGCCAGCAGCCAACGACTAGCGGGTTACAATGAGCAGTTCTTC
CDR3 protein: CASSQRLAGYNEQFF

D gene: NA
J gene: TRBJ1-3
clone size: NA
V gene: TRBV6-6
CDR3 DNA: TGTGCCAGCAGTTACGTCGGGGCTGGAAACACCATATATTTT
CDR3 protein: CASSYVGAGNTIYF

D gene: TRBD2
J gene: TRBJ2-7
clone size: NA
V gene: TRBV4-2
CDR3 DNA: TGTGCCAGCAGCCAACTCGCGGGGGGCGGCATCTCCTACGAGCAGTACTTC
CDR3 protein: CASSQLAGGGISYEQYF

D gene: TRBD2
J gene: TRBJ2-1
clone size: once
V gene: TRBV7-3
CDR3 DNA: TGTGCCAGCAGCTTACAACCTAGCGGGAGTGGGTCCTACAATGAGCAGTTCTTC
CDR3 protein: CASSLQPSGSGSYNEQFF

D gene: TRBD1
J gene: TRBJ2-7
clone size: NA
V gene: TRBV19
CDR3 DNA: TGTGCCAGCAGACAGGGTCGCGAGCAGTACTTC
CDR3 protein: CASRQGREQYF

D gene: TRBD2
J gene: TRBJ2-7
clone size: NA
V gene: TRBV7-9
CDR3 DNA: TGTGCCAGCAGCTTAGCGGCGTGGACTAGCGGACACGAGCAGTACTTC
CDR3 protein: CASSLAAWTSGHEQYF

D gene: NA
J gene: TRBJ2-3
clone size: NA
V gene: TRBV18
CDR3 DNA: TGTGCCAGCTCACCAGTGGCCAGGGCAGATACGCAGTATTTT
CDR3 protein: CASSPVARADTQYF

D gene: NA
J gene: TRBJ2-5
clone size: NA
V gene: TRBV7-9
CDR3 DNA: TGTGCCAGCAGCCGAGGAAGTGGAGAGACCCAGTACTTC
CDR3 protein: CASSRGSGETQYF

D gene: NA
J gene: TRBJ1-3
clone size: few
V gene: TRBV5-1
CDR3 DNA: TGCGCCAGCAGCTTCTCAGGCGTCAGCTCTGGAAACACCATATATTTT
CDR3 protein: CASSFSGVSSGNTIYF

D gene: TRBD1
J gene: TRBJ2-7
clone size: NA
V gene: TRBV2
CDR3 DNA: TGTGCCAGCAGGAAAGACCGGGACAGGGGTAACTACGAGCAGTACTTC
CDR3 protein: CASRKDRDRGNYEQYF

D gene: NA
J gene: TRBJ2-3
clone size: once
V gene: TRBV30
CDR3 DNA: TGTGCCTGGAGTACTCGGGTCTCCCCAGATACGCAGTATTTT
CDR3 protein: CAWSTRVSPDTQYF

D gene: NA
J gene: TRBJ1-2
clone size: many
V gene: TRBV7-3
CDR3 DNA: TGTGCCAGCAGCTTTTCCGGGACGGGGTATGGCTACACCTTC
CDR3 protein: CASSFSGTGYGYTF

D gene: NA
J gene: TRBJ2-1
clone size: few
V gene: TRBV20-1
CDR3 DNA: TGCAGTGCTCGCAGGGGCAATGAGCAGTTCTTC
CDR3 protein: CSARRGNEQFF